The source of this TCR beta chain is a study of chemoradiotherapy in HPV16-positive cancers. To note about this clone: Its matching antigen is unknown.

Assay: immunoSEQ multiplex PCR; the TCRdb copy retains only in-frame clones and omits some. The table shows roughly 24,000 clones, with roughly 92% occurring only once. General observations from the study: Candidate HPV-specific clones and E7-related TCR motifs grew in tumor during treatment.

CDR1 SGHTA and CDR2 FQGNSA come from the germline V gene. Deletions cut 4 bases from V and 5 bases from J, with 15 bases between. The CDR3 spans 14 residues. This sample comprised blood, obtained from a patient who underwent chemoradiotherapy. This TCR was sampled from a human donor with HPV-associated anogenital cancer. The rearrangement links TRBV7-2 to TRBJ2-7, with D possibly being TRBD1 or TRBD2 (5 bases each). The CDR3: CASSSVFRDHEQYF. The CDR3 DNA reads TGTGCCAGCAGCTCCGTCTTCAGGGACCACGAGCAGTACTTC. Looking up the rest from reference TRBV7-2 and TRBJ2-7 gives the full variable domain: GAGVSQSPSNKVTEKGKDVELRCDPISGHTALYWYRQSLGQGLEFLIYFQGNSAPDKSGLPSDRFSAERTGGSVSTLTIQRTQQEDSAVYLCASSSVFRDHEQYFGPGTRLTVT.